This T cell receptor beta chain was captured by sequencing in a study of cytomegalovirus exposure and HLA in healthy donors. Study-wide points: Earlier results showed most TCR beta V segments being productive about 87% or about 30% of the time.

The study ran its PCR with 60 Vbeta and 13 Jbeta primers. As processed by the authors: Roughly 80 million unique TCR beta chains, roughly 10 million shared, were counted in a later analysis. Method: immunoSEQ multiplex PCR; TCRdb's copy keeps in-frame clones and lacks some. V, J and clone size were drawn from that table, and D and trimming were deduced from the DNA. Of more than 85,000 clones listed, 79% were seen once; the top ten hold approximately 3.7%. CDR3 length: 17 amino acids. The V segment lost 5 bases and the J segment 1 base; nucleotides outside the gene matches: 7. Looked up from germline, CDR1 is KGHSH and CDR2 is LQKENI. As concerns this clone: No antigen is known for it.

The TCR was taken from a female donor in good health and CMV-seropositive. The chain uses TRBV18 and TRBJ1-4; the match to TRBD1 covers 10 bases. Material for sequencing was PBMCs. CDR3 amino acids: CASSSGTGVLTNEKLFF. The CDR3 DNA follows: TGTGCCAGCTCATCCGGGACAGGGGTACTAACTAATGAAAAACTGTTTTTT.